The entry that follows covers one TCR beta chain sequence. The antigen remains unidentified. The identical CDR3 is also encoded by other nucleotide sequences in the sample. The entry originates in a study of cytomegalovirus exposure and HLA in healthy donors. Regarding the study as a whole: Upon later analysis, TCR association rates were observed to vary by HLA locus, being highest for DRB1 and lowest for HLA-C. The study flagged around 160 TCR beta chains as cytomegalovirus-associated.

The V and J ends lost 2 bases and 9 bases, in that order; junction bases with no gene match: 13. The CDR3 loop spans 16 amino acids. Germline V gene sequence: CDR1 SGHTA, CDR2 FQGNSA. The primer mix had 60 Vbeta and 13 Jbeta primers. Clones were sequenced by immunoSEQ multiplex PCR, and TCRdb holds only the in-frame ones, with some missing. The profile shows some 150,000 clones, approximately 76% of them singletons. The specimen was PBMCs. The receptor was derived from a man aged 55-75 years in good health and CMV-seronegative. The chain has TRBV7-2 and TRBJ1-2; TRBD1 agrees at 9 bases. The CDR3 DNA is TGTGCCAGCAGCTTAAGGGCCCCAACAGGGGGCGAGAGCTACACCTTC. Its translation: CASSLRAPTGGESYTF.